This is a list of T cell receptor beta chains from one sample in a study of metastatic and nonmetastatic thyroid tumors. TCRdb recomputed clones from the PCR reads via MiXCR. The profile covers around 24,000 clones, with roughly an eighth appearing a single time and over 15% taken by the ten largest. Sequenced material: blood. Every receptor here comes from a female donor with papillary thyroid cancer or a benign thyroid nodule (not recorded which). Some clones in this sample may be carry-over from other donors' samples. The CDR3 runs from the conserved cysteine through the conserved F or W. Each record gives: J gene, V gene, clone size, CDR3 protein. The size field reads how often the clone was seen (once, few, many) or a class if it is expanded.

j_gene: TRBJ2-1; v_gene: TRBV5-1; abundance: many; CDR3aa: CARMPELASSISYNEQFF
j_gene: TRBJ2-7; v_gene: TRBV2; abundance: many; CDR3aa: CASRGGMDRTLSYEQYF
j_gene: TRBJ2-1; v_gene: TRBV19; abundance: many; CDR3aa: CASSIVGTISYNEQFF
j_gene: TRBJ2-2; v_gene: TRBV6-1; abundance: many; CDR3aa: CASTWTGPNTGELFF
j_gene: TRBJ2-2; v_gene: TRBV12-3/TRBV12-4; abundance: many; CDR3aa: CASSLGGTGELFF
j_gene: TRBJ2-3; v_gene: TRBV6-4; abundance: few; CDR3aa: CASSDSVRGGDTQYF
j_gene: TRBJ1-5; v_gene: TRBV20-1; abundance: once; CDR3aa: CSATAANSLYQREHF
j_gene: TRBJ1-2; v_gene: TRBV6-1; abundance: few; CDR3aa: CASSGPSQANNYGYTF
j_gene: TRBJ1-5; v_gene: TRBV7-8; abundance: many; CDR3aa: CASSLVQGIDQPQHF
j_gene: TRBJ1-5; v_gene: TRBV12-3/TRBV12-4; abundance: many; CDR3aa: CASSFSRDGNQPQHF
j_gene: TRBJ1-5; v_gene: TRBV4-1; abundance: many; CDR3aa: CASSQVTGSNQPQHF